This T cell receptor beta chain emerged from a study of T cells in Graves' hyperthyroidism and ophthalmopathy (dated by TCRdb to about 2019). General notes on the study: Peripheral blood was sampled at the time of initial diagnosis, prior to any treatment. TCR V-J signatures able to tell the groups apart were searched for in a discovery cohort of around 95 patients, of whom over 40 had Graves' ophthalmopathy and some 60 had stable Graves' hyperthyroidism. Prospective prediction of ophthalmopathy was tested in an independent validation cohort of under 20 hyperthyroidism patients and 15 to 17 patients who later progressed to ophthalmopathy. The roughly 90 discovery patients were divided at random into training and test sets in a 7:3 ratio. The study also compared thyroid tissue and blood T-cell repertoires from about six Graves' hyperthyroidism patients. After blood sampling, hyperthyroidism patients were treated with methimazole at a starting dose of 30 mg daily, and ophthalmopathy patients were treated with high-dose intravenous methylprednisolone. According to the paper, TCR Vbeta CDR3 sequencing was carried out on 135 peripheral blood samples, which came from under 50 ophthalmopathy, under 80 hyperthyroidism and roughly 17 progressor patients.

Here is what the overall study found, with its caveats: During validation, the model predicted progression to ophthalmopathy a median of roughly 7.1 months ahead of onset, with around 71% sensitivity and less than 85% specificity. A model built on a 13 V-J signature distinguished ophthalmopathy from stable hyperthyroidism, reaching 85% to 90% sensitivity and about 81% specificity in cross-validation and 80%/75% in testing. Most expanded thyroid clonotypes (frequency above 0.001) were also detected in blood, a finding suggesting that blood repertoires may reflect thyroid immune responses. Sample size was not statistically predetermined, and blinding of investigators to group allocation was not performed.

Ophthalmopathy patients had moderately to severely active disease, Clinical Activity Score of at least 3, NOSPECS grade of at least 4, and duration under 3 months. Any patient with an uncontrolled infection, another autoimmune disease, pregnancy or lactation was excluded. Clinical symptoms, serum thyroxine and TRAb, thyroid ultrasound, and orbital computed tomography formed the basis for the diagnoses. PBMCs were separated from around 9.1 ml of fresh peripheral blood using Ficoll-Paque density gradient centrifugation. Total RNA was extracted using Trizol reagent, and RNA quality was assessed on an Agilent 2100 Bioanalyzer. This clonotype was seen many times. Its antigen target is currently unknown. The sample holds no much larger clone one base away, and base qualities are not on file. The TCR beta CDR3 regions were amplified from RNA transcripts. The TCR CDR3 was subjected to a first round of RT-PCR using the HTBI primer set and the Qiagen OneStep RT-PCR kit. Libraries were constructed in a second round of multiplex PCR, after which size selection and purification were performed. Sequencing of the libraries was done on an Illumina HiSeq2000 using paired-end 100 bp reads. In the original analysis: SOAPnuke was used to process the raw data, throwing out any read that contained adapters or uncalled bases, had a mean Phred below 15, or lacked an exact constant-primer or identifier match. COPE v1.2.5 was used to merge high-quality paired reads, and clonotypes were defined as unique nucleotide sequences. MiTCR v1.1 was used to align clonotypes to the IMGT TRBV, TRBD and TRBJ reference segments. The analysis was restricted to V-J combinations with a frequency above 0.0001, which together covered 99.2% of the repertoires. The TCS score was defined as the ratio of F50 (clonal expansion) to E x V (chaos), calculated using BLOSUM62-based TCRdist between CDR3 peptides within each V-J. Welch's t-statistics and random forest reduced approximately 520 V-J features to 10 to 15, which were used in a naive Bayes classifier (R e1071). The raw public reads went through TCRdb reprocessing: fastp at Q25, MiXCR clone calling, in-frame beta chains kept. Merged by CDR3 protein, the rows form single entries marked with the most common genes and DNA. In this record, the V and J calls reflect TCRdb's handling and not the investigators' own analysis. A total of nearly 600,000 distinct CDR3 sequences appear in this sample, 14% of them only once. The ten largest clones add up to roughly 7% of the sample.

The cysteine opens and the phenylalanine closes a CDR3 of 16 amino acids. Solely the CDR3 DNA is kept, with 48 bases framed from the first base. For this chain, trimming is 1 base at the V end and 3 bases at the J end, and the number of junction bases without a gene match is 4. CDR1 is given as SGHNT and CDR2 as YENEEA, both from the germline V gene. The origin of this receptor is a woman in her late teens or twenties with Graves' ophthalmopathy. The chain links TRBV11-3 with TRBJ2-2; TRBD2 lines up with 8 middle nucleotides. Sequencing used blood. The DNA is as follows: TGTGCCAGCAGCTTAGGGGGACTAGGGGACACCGGGGAGCTGTTTTTT. This yields the protein CASSLGGLGDTGELFF.